This T cell receptor beta chain originates from a study of blood T cell repertoires in COVID-19. Whole-study context: Both acute and convalescent COVID-19 samples were obtained from the United States, Italy and Spain. Nucleic acid was either cDNA or gDNA, and it came from T cells, B-cell-depleted T cells, or PBMCs.

The authors' processing: Nucleated cell number was recorded as an estimate derived from reference gene primer amplification. TCRdb's copy holds only in-frame clones and misses some; the assay was immunoSEQ multiplex PCR. The V and J calls and clone size come from that table; D and trimming were worked out from the DNA. The sample holds approximately 230,000 clones, around 86% seen once. Between the trimmed V and J ends, which lost 6 bases and 0 bases, there was a span of 9 bases. Germline values: CDR1 LNHDA, CDR2 SQIVND (reference sequence). The CDR3 has 14 residues. The chain employs TRBV19 and TRBJ2-1, with D perhaps TRBD1 (6 bases). The clonotype originates from a man in his late teens or twenties who had recovered from COVID-19. The specimen sequenced was PBMCs or T cells enriched from blood (not recorded which). The CDR3 region is CASSNRASYNEQFF. The CDR3, as DNA: TGTGCCAGTAGCAACAGGGCCTCCTACAATGAGCAGTTCTTC.